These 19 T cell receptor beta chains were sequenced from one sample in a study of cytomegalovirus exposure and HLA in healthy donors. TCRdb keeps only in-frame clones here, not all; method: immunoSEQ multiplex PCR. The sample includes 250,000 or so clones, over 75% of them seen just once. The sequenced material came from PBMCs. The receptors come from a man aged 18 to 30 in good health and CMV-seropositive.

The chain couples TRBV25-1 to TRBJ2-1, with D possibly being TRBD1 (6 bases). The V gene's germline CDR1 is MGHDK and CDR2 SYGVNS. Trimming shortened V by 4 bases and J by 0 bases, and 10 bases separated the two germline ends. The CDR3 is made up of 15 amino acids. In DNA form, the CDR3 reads TGTGCCAGCAGTGGAACAGGGTTCTCCTACAATGAGCAGTTCTTC. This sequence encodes CASSGTGFSYNEQFF.

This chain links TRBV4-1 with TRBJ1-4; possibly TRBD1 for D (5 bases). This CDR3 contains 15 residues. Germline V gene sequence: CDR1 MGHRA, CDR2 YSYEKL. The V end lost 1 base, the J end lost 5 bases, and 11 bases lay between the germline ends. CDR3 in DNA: TGCGCCAGCAGCCAAGTTTCGGGGCAGAATGAAAAACTGTTTTTT. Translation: CASSQVSGQNEKLFF.

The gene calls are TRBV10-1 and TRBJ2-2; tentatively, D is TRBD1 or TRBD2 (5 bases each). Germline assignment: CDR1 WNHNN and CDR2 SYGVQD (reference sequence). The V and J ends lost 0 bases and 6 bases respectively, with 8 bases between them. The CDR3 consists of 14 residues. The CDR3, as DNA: TGCGCCAGCAGTGAGTCGAGGGGTCCCGGGGAGCTGTTTTTT. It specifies CASSESRGPGELFF.

CDR3 amino acids: CASSLRTLYEQYF. The DNA of the CDR3 is TGTGCCAGCAGCCTACGGACACTGTACGAGCAGTACTTC. The V gene is TRBV13, the J gene TRBJ2-7; D is possibly TRBD1 (5 bases). V lost 5 bases, J lost 4 bases, and 12 bases lay in between. Germline lookup yields CDR1 PRHDT and CDR2 FYEKMQ (reference sequence). The CDR3 runs to 13 residues.

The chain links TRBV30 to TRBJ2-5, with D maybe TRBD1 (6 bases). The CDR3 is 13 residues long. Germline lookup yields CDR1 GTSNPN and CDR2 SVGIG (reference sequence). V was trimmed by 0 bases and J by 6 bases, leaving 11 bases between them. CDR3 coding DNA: TGTGCCTGGAGTGTGGGGGCACGGAAGACCCAGTACTTC. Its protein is CAWSVGARKTQYF.

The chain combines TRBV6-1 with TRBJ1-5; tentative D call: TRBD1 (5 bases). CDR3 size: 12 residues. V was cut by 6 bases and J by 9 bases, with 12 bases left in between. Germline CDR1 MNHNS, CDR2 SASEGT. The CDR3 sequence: CASRGDQTPQHF. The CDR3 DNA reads TGTGCCAGCAGGGGGGACCAAACGCCCCAGCATTTT.

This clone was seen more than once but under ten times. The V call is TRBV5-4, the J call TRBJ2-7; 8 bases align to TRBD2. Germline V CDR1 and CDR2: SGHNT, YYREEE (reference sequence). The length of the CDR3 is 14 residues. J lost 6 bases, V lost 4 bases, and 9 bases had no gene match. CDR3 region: CASSAGGPTPEQYF. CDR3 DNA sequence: TGTGCCAGCAGCGCGGGGGGACCCACCCCCGAGCAGTACTTC.

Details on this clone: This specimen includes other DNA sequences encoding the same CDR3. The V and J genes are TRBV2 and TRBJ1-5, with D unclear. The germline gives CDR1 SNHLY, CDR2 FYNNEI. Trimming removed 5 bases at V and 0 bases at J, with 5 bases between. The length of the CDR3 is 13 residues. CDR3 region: CASSTDSNQPQHF. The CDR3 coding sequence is TGTGCCAGCAGTACGGATAGCAATCAGCCCCAGCATTTT.

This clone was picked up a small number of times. CDR3 residues: CASSLASGGRDGYTF. CDR3 in DNA: TGTGCCAGCAGCTTAGCGTCAGGGGGTAGAGATGGCTACACCTTC. The gene calls are TRBV7-9 and TRBJ1-2; 7 nucleotides agree with TRBD1. CDR1 SEHNR and CDR2 FQNEAQ come from the germline V gene (reference sequence). The CDR3 runs to 15 residues. Germline trimming cut 0 bases from V and 6 bases from J; bases unmatched to any gene: 7.

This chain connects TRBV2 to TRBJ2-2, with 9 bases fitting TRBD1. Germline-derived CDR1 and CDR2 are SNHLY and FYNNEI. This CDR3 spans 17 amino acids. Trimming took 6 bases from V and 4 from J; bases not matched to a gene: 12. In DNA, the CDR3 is TGTGCCAGCAGCCTAGGGACAGGGCTAGCGATCACCGGGGAGCTGTTTTTT. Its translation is CASSLGTGLAITGELFF.

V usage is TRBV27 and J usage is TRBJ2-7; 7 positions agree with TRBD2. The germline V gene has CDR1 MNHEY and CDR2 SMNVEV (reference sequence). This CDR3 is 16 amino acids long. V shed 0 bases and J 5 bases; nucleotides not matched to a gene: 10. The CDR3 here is CASSLSGGSFLHEQYF. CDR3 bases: TGTGCCAGCAGTTTATCGGGGGGGTCTTTCCTCCACGAGCAGTACTTC.

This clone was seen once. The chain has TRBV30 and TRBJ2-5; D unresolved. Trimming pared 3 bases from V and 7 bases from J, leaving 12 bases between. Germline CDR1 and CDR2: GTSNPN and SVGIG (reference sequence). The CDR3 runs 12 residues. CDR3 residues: CAWRSPLGTQYF. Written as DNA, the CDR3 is TGTGCCTGGAGATCACCCCTCGGGACCCAGTACTTC.

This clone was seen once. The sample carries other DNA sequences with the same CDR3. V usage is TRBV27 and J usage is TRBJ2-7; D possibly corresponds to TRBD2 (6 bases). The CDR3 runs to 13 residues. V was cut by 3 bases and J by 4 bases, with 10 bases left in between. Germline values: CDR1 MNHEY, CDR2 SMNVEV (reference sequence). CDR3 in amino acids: CASSLGLAYEQYF. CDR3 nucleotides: TGTGCCAGCAGTTTGGGGCTAGCGTACGAGCAGTACTTC.

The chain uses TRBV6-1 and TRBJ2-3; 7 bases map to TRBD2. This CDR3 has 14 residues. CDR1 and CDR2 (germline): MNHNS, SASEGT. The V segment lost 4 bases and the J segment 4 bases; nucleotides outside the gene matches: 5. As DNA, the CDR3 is TGTGCCAGCAGTGTGGTCGGGAGGTCAGATACGCAGTATTTT. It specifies CASSVVGRSDTQYF.

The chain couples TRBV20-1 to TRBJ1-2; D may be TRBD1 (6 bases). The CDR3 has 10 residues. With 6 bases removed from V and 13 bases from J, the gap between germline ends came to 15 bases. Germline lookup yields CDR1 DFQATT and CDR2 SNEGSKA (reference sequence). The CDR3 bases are TGCAGTGCCAATCTGGACAGTTTCACCTTC. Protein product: CSANLDSFTF.

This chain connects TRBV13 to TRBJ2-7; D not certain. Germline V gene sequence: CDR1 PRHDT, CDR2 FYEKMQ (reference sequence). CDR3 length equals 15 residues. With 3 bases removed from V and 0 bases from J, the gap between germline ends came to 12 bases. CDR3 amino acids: CASSFGPSGSYEQYF. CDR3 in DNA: TGTGCCAGCAGCTTCGGACCCTCAGGCTCCTACGAGCAGTACTTC.

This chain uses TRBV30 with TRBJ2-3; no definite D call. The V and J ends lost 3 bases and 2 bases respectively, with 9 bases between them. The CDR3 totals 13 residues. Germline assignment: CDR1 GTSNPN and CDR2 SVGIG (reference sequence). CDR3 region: CAWSPAFTDTQYF. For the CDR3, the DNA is TGTGCCTGGAGCCCGGCCTTCACAGATACGCAGTATTTT.

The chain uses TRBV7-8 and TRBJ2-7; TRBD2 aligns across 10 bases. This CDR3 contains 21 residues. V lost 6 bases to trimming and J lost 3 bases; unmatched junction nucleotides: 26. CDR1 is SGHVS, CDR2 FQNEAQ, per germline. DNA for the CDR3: TGTGCCAGCAGTCTAATTAAAAGTACTAGCGGGATTGGTTCCCTCTACTACGAGCAGTACTTC. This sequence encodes CASSLIKSTSGIGSLYYEQYF.

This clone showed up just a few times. For the CDR3, the DNA is TGTGCCAGCAGTGAAAGCCTGAACTATGGCTACACCTTC. It translates to CASSESLNYGYTF. V is TRBV25-1 and J is TRBJ1-2; D unclear. CDR3 length: 13 amino acids. The germline gives CDR1 MGHDK, CDR2 SYGVNS. V lost 2 bases and J lost 2, with 6 bases in between.